This TCR beta chain stems from a study of OX40 agonist ivuxolimab in advanced cancers. Study at large: It was ivuxolimab, an agonistic anti-OX40 (CD134) antibody, that patients were treated with. Overall study findings and caveats: Certain nonresponders likewise exhibited a low normalized T-cell clonal expansion.

Some clones are missing from TCRdb's copy, which holds only in-frame ones; the method was immunoSEQ multiplex PCR. The sample includes 8,500 to 13,000 clones, more than 65% seen only once; the top ten take 30% to 45%. The CDR3 totals 16 residues. Germline V gene sequence: CDR1 MNHEY, CDR2 SMNVEV (reference sequence). V lost 8 bases to trimming and J lost 4 bases, with 20 bases between them. Worth noting for this clone: The antigen is unknown.

J is TRBJ2-2 and V is TRBV27, with D perhaps matching TRBD2 (7 bases). The specimen comprised CD4+ or CD8+ T cells sorted from blood, sampled in a trial of the OX40 agonist ivuxolimab. This sequence originates from an adult with an advanced solid tumor such as melanoma, head and neck, liver or kidney cancer. The CDR3 reads CASHSLGGQITGELFF. The CDR3 nucleotides are TGTGCCAGCCACTCGTTGGGGGGGCAAATCACCGGGGAGCTGTTTTTT.